This T cell receptor (beta chain) was sequenced during a study of sequential checkpoint blockade in melanoma. Background on the study: Both treatment sequences were followed by maintenance nivolumab. 91 pretreatment tumor DNA samples were TCRβ immunosequenced. After nivolumab or ipilimumab alone, about two dozen patients had week-13 rebiopsies. Findings and limits, study-wide: T-cell fraction and clonality followed PD-L1 and CD8+ counts, not mutational load.

This CDR3 has 16 amino acids. Germline V gene data show CDR1 as SGHNT and CDR2 as YENEEA. The V end lost 5 bases, the J end lost 2 bases, and 18 bases lay between the germline ends. This clone counts as medium-sized. Its antigen remains unknown. As to treatment: randomized to nivolumab then ipilimumab (arm A) or the reverse (arm B). Sequenced by immunoSEQ multiplex PCR; TCRdb stores in-frame clones only, minus some. In the table there are 5,500 to 7,500 clones, approximately 21% of which are singletons. The sequence was collected from a human donor with melanoma. This chain connects TRBV11-3 to TRBJ2-5, with D perhaps given as TRBD1 or TRBD2 (5 bases each). The specimen comprised tumor tissue (inferred from file names), sampled from a patient given nivolumab and ipilimumab in sequence. The CDR3: CASSVAFRDGQETQYF. The CDR3 nucleotides read TGTGCCAGCAGCGTCGCTTTCCGGGACGGACAAGAGACCCAGTACTTC.